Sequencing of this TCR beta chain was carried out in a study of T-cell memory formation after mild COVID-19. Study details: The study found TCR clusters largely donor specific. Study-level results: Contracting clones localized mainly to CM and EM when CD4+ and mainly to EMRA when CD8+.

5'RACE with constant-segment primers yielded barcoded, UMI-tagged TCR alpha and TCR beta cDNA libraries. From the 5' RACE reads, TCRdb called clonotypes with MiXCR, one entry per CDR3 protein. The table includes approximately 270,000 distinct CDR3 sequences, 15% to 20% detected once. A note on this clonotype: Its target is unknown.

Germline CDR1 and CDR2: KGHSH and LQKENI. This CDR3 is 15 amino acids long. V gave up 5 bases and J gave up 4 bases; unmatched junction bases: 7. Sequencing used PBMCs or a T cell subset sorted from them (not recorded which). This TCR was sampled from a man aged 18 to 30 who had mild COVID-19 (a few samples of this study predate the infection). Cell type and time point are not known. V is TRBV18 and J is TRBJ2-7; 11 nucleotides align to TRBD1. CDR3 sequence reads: CASSSNRDRGYEQYF. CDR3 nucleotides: TGTGCCAGCTCATCAAACCGGGACAGGGGGTACGAGCAGTACTTC.